This section outlines one T cell receptor (beta chain) sequence together with its context. Sample treatment: some 19 received Ad26.COV2.S at low or high dose, single or two shots; roughly five received placebo; per-sample allocation not given. Sampling was performed 63 days after the first vaccine or placebo injection. This sample was taken from a study of Ad26.COV2.S vaccination and SARS-CoV-2 variants. Overall study context: By the intramuscular route, Ad26.COV2.S was given once, or twice 56 days apart.

The method was immunoSEQ multiplex PCR; TCRdb's version includes in-frame clones alone and lacks a portion of them. The data contain some 370,000 clones, about 83% of them singletons. V lost 5 bases, J lost 5 bases, and 6 bases stayed unmatched. CDR3 size: 14 residues. Germline CDR1 reads MGHRA; CDR2 reads YSYEKL. This sequence joins TRBV4-1 and TRBJ2-3; 8 bases agree with TRBD2. The sequenced sample was peripheral blood, obtained in a trial of Ad26.COV2.S vaccine versus placebo. The source of this sequence is a person between 18 and 65 years old who received the Ad26.COV2.S COVID-19 vaccine or a placebo. In nucleotides, the CDR3 is TGCGCCAGCAGCACCGGACTAGCAAGAGATACGCAGTATTTT. This codes for CASSTGLARDTQYF.